The 15 T cell receptor beta chains given below trace back to one sample, sequenced in a study of T cell responses to AZD1222 COVID-19 vaccine. The data were produced by immunoSEQ multiplex PCR, yet TCRdb's version contains in-frame clones alone and is incomplete. The table records 30,000 to 35,000 clones, approximately 80% of them present only once. This material consisted of peripheral blood, taken 28 days after the second AZD1222 dose. The receptors here all came from an adult who received the AZD1222 COVID-19 vaccine.

Here the CDR3 reads CASSIGGLAGKETQYF. The DNA of the CDR3 is TGTGCCAGTAGTATAGGGGGACTAGCGGGAAAAGAGACCCAGTACTTC. The J gene is TRBJ2-5, the V gene TRBV19, with TRBD2 matching over 13 bases. Trimming cost V 1 base and J 3 bases; bases outside gene matches: 2. Germline V gene lookup returns CDR1 LNHDA and CDR2 SQIVND (reference sequence). CDR3 size: 16 residues.

The chain links TRBV6-5 to TRBJ1-5, with 7 bases lining up with TRBD1. The CDR3 runs to 15 residues. The junction had 8 bases not matched to a gene; V was cut back by 6 bases and J by 3 bases. Germline V lookup: CDR1 MNHEY, CDR2 SVGAGI. The CDR3 DNA follows: TGTGCCAGCAGGACCGGGACAGCCAACAATCAGCCCCAGCATTTT. Encoded protein: CASRTGTANNQPQHF.

This sequence joins TRBV5-5 and TRBJ1-2, with 7 bases fitting TRBD1. J was trimmed by 6 bases and V by 0 bases; bases with no gene match: 5. The CDR3 length is 14 residues. Looked up from germline, CDR1 is SGHKS and CDR2 is YYEKEE (reference sequence). This CDR3 is CASSLGQGGNGYTF. The CDR3 DNA reads TGTGCCAGCAGCTTGGGCCAGGGGGGCAATGGCTACACCTTC.

The V and J genes are TRBV6-5 and TRBJ2-5; D ambiguous. Deletions cut 0 bases from V and 2 bases from J, with 13 bases between. This CDR3 comprises 16 residues. CDR1 MNHEY and CDR2 SVGAGI come from the germline V gene. The CDR3 DNA sequence: TGTGCCAGCAGTTACTCGGGTGGGCTGGGGCAAGAGACCCAGTACTTC. It specifies CASSYSGGLGQETQYF.

The CDR3 spells CASSLMSSGNRGDTQYF. The CDR3 region has the DNA TGCGCCAGCAGCTTGATGTCTAGCGGGAATCGGGGAGATACGCAGTATTTT. This chain uses TRBV5-1 with TRBJ2-3; 9 bases map to TRBD2. CDR1 is SGHRS and CDR2 is YFSETQ in the germline V gene. The CDR3 totals 17 residues. J lost 5 bases, V lost 1 base, and 11 bases had no gene match.

The chain employs TRBV4-1 and TRBJ2-1; the D gene could be TRBD1 or TRBD2 (5 bases each). The CDR3 runs 17 residues. Looked up from germline, CDR1 is MGHRA and CDR2 is YSYEKL. V was shortened by 1 base and J by 0 bases, with 13 bases between the two germline ends. DNA of the CDR3: TGCGCCAGCAGCCAAGGACCGGGGCAGAGCTCCTACAATGAGCAGTTCTTC. Translation gives CASSQGPGQSSYNEQFF.

The V and J genes are TRBV7-9 and TRBJ1-1; 8 nucleotides agree with TRBD1. From germline, CDR1 is SEHNR and CDR2 FQNEAQ (reference sequence). The V and J ends lost 4 bases and 2 bases, in that order; junction bases with no gene match: 6. This CDR3 has 15 amino acids. CDR3 coding DNA: TGTGCCAGCAGCTCCAGGACAGGGTCCAACACTGAAGCTTTCTTT. Its protein product is CASSSRTGSNTEAFF.

The J gene is TRBJ2-1, the V gene TRBV6-5; weak D call: TRBD2 (6 bases). Germline lookup yields CDR1 MNHEY and CDR2 SVGAGI. Between the trimmed V and J ends, which lost 11 bases and 4 bases, there was a span of 21 bases. The CDR3 runs to 15 residues. CDR3 DNA sequence: TGTGCCGCAGCTACTAGCTGGGGGAGTTACAATGAGCAGTTCTTC. It yields the protein CAAATSWGSYNEQFF.

CDR3 residues: CASSPRGGNDLGEKLFF. The CDR3 nucleotides are TGTGCCAGCTCACCGAGAGGGGGAAATGATCTGGGGGAAAAACTGTTTTTT. This chain connects TRBV18 to TRBJ1-4, with a tentative D call TRBD1 (6 bases). The V end lost 3 bases, the J end lost 8 bases, and 22 bases lay between the germline ends. In germline, CDR1 is KGHSH, CDR2 LQKENI. This CDR3 spans 17 amino acids.

V is TRBV6-5 and J is TRBJ1-5, with D unresolved. The CDR3 is 14 residues long. Per the germline V gene, CDR1 is MNHEY and CDR2 is SVGAGI. Trimming shortened V by 0 bases and J by 12 bases, and 15 bases separated the two germline ends. Written as DNA, the CDR3 is TGTGCCAGCAGTTACTCGGGCAGCGATCTTCTCCAGCATTTT. This codes for CASSYSGSDLLQHF.

This rearrangement joins TRBV18 to TRBJ1-3; D is perhaps TRBD1 (6 bases). V lost 3 bases and J lost 0, with 15 bases in between. Germline CDR1 is KGHSH and CDR2 is LQKENI. The CDR3 has 17 amino acids. For the CDR3, the DNA is TGTGCCAGCTCACCCACCGGGGGCACCATCTCTGGAAACACCATATATTTT. Protein: CASSPTGGTISGNTIYF. Based on the CDR3 plus reference TRBV18 and TRBJ1-3, the full variable domain is NAGVMQNPRHLVRRRGQEARLRCSPMKGHSHVYWYRQLPEEGLKFMVYLQKENIIDESGMPKERFSAEFPKEGPSILRIQQVVRGDSAAYFCASSPTGGTISGNTIYFGEGSWLTVV.

The chain joins TRBV6-6 to TRBJ1-6; possible D gene TRBD1, 6 bases. Germline V lookup: CDR1 MNHNY, CDR2 SVGAGI (reference sequence). The V end lost 2 bases, the J end lost 10 bases, and 18 bases lay between the germline ends. The CDR3 runs to 16 residues. The CDR3 loop reads CASSYPVGGHVSPLHF. CDR3 coding DNA: TGTGCCAGCAGTTACCCCGTCGGGGGGCATGTATCACCCCTCCACTTT.

The V and J genes are TRBV4-1 and TRBJ2-3; tentatively, D is TRBD2 (5 bases). V was clipped by 3 bases and J by 5 bases, with 12 bases between them. The CDR3 totals 14 residues. CDR1 is MGHRA, CDR2 YSYEKL, per germline. CDR3 DNA sequence: TGCGCCAGCAGCCAGGGTTCGGGGTTAGATACGCAGTATTTT. This encodes CASSQGSGLDTQYF.

The chain carries TRBV10-2 and TRBJ2-1; 13 nucleotides match TRBD2. With 8 bases clipped from V and 2 bases from J, the junction kept 9 bases outside the gene matches. CDR3 length: 17 amino acids. Germline CDR1 and CDR2: WSHSY and SAAADI. CDR3 sequence reads: CASCFGTSGVTYNEQFF. The CDR3 DNA is TGCGCCAGCTGTTTTGGGACTAGCGGGGTTACCTACAATGAGCAGTTCTTC.

The rearrangement joins TRBV19 to TRBJ2-1; TRBD1 is a possible D gene (6 bases). The CDR3 loop spans 13 amino acids. CDR1 and CDR2 from the germline V gene are LNHDA and SQIVND (reference sequence). Trimming stripped 7 bases from V and 3 bases from J, with 10 bases between. CDR3 sequence reads: CASTGQIYNEQFF. The CDR3 DNA reads TGTGCCAGTACAGGACAGATCTACAATGAGCAGTTCTTC.